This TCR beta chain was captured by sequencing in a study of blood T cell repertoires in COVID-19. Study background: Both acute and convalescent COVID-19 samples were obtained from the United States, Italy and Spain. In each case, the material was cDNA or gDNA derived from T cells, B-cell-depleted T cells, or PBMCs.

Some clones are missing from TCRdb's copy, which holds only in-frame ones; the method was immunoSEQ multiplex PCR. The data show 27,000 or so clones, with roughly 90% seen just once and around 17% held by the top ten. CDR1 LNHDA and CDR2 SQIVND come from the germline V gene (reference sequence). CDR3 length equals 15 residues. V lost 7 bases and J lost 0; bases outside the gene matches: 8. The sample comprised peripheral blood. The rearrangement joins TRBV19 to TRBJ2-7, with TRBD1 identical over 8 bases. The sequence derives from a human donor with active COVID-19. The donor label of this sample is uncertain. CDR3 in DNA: TGTGCCAGTACCCTCCGACAGGGGAGCTCCTACGAGCAGTACTTC. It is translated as CASTLRQGSSYEQYF.